This TCR beta chain was found in a study of OX40 agonist ivuxolimab in advanced cancers. Broader study findings: The mean number of expanded clones was higher in CD8+ T cells than in CD4+.

Sequencing was performed with immunoSEQ multiplex PCR; in TCRdb, only in-frame clones are kept and a portion is missing. There are approximately 68,000 clones in the sample; 87% occur only once, and 4% to 5% lies in the top ten. Germline values: CDR1 GTSNPN, CDR2 SVGIG (reference sequence). The CDR3 is 18 residues long. With 4 bases removed from V and 0 bases from J, the gap between germline ends came to 21 bases. As for this clone: Its antigen is still unknown.

The material sequenced was CD4+ or CD8+ T cells sorted from blood, taken in a trial of the OX40 agonist ivuxolimab. The TCR was taken from an adult with an advanced solid tumor such as melanoma, head and neck, liver or kidney cancer. V usage is TRBV30 and J usage is TRBJ1-4; a possible D gene is TRBD1 (6 bases). Written as DNA, the CDR3 is TGTGCCTGGACCGGGCAGGGGTTACCTAGATCAACTAATGAAAAACTGTTTTTT. Protein product: CAWTGQGLPRSTNEKLFF.